One and the same sample provided the 25 T cell receptor beta chains below, sequenced in a study of siplizumab effects on memory and regulatory T cells. Repertoires were generated with immunoSEQ multiplex PCR, while TCRdb's copy carries only in-frame clones and drops some. Altogether some 100,000 clones are present, around 90% being singletons, with the ten largest covering around 12%. Specimen: non-Treg CD4+ T cells sorted from blood. Source of these receptors: a human donor in good health.

This chain uses TRBV6-5 with TRBJ2-5; 9 positions agree with TRBD1. Germline V lookup: CDR1 MNHEY, CDR2 SVGAGI. The ends lost 5 bases at V and 7 bases at J; junction bases unmatched: 5. The CDR3 consists of 13 residues. CDR3 region: CASSEDRGGTQYF. CDR3 sequence (DNA): TGTGCCAGCAGTGAGGACAGGGGAGGGACCCAGTACTTC.

The rearrangement joins TRBV9 to TRBJ1-4; tentatively, D is TRBD1 (6 bases). Germline CDR1 is SGDLS and CDR2 is YYNGEE. Trimming stripped 4 bases from V and 5 bases from J, with 12 bases between. The CDR3 length is 14 residues. The DNA of the CDR3 is TGTGCCAGCAGCTTTGGGGACACAAATGAAAAACTGTTTTTT. This codes for CASSFGDTNEKLFF.

CDR3 in DNA: TGTGCCTGGACTAGCGGGAGGAGCACAGATACGCAGTATTTT. The encoded protein is CAWTSGRSTDTQYF. The chain has TRBV30 and TRBJ2-3; 11 bases map to TRBD2. The germline V gene encodes CDR1 GTSNPN and CDR2 SVGIG (reference sequence). The J segment lost 0 bases and the V segment lost 4 bases, leaving 0 bases of the junction unmatched. CDR3 length equals 14 residues.

The V call is TRBV5-1, the J call TRBJ2-5; D not certain. This CDR3 spans 15 amino acids. Looked up from germline, CDR1 is SGHRS and CDR2 is YFSETQ. With 2 bases removed from V and 0 bases from J, the gap between germline ends came to 11 bases. As DNA, the CDR3 is TGCGCCAGCAGCTTACTCAGGACGGACCAAGAGACCCAGTACTTC. This sequence encodes CASSLLRTDQETQYF.

A single count supports this clone. The J gene is TRBJ1-2, the V gene TRBV30, with 10 bases that match TRBD1. Looked up from germline, CDR1 is GTSNPN and CDR2 is SVGIG (reference sequence). The CDR3 consists of 13 residues. V was pared by 2 bases and J by 4 bases, with 1 base of the junction left unmatched. The CDR3 sequence is CAWSRTGGYGYTF. The CDR3 DNA reads as TGTGCCTGGAGTAGGACAGGGGGCTATGGCTACACCTTC.

The chain employs TRBV18 and TRBJ2-5; D unclear. Germline-derived CDR1 and CDR2 are KGHSH and LQKENI. Trimming stripped 3 bases from V and 2 bases from J, with 7 bases between. CDR3 size: 13 residues. Written as DNA, the CDR3 is TGTGCCAGCTCACCGGAAAGTCAAGAGACCCAGTACTTC. Amino acids: CASSPESQETQYF.

The count of this clone is one. This chain links TRBV6-5 with TRBJ2-2; TRBD1 or TRBD2 may be the D gene (5 bases each). Per the germline V gene, CDR1 is MNHEY and CDR2 is SVGAGI. The CDR3 is 15 amino acids. V lost 0 bases and J 6 bases, leaving 11 bases between the germline ends. CDR3 in amino acids: CASSYSRAGPGELFF. CDR3 coding DNA: TGTGCCAGCAGTTACTCGAGGGCAGGGCCCGGGGAGCTGTTTTTT.

V usage is TRBV18 and J usage is TRBJ1-1, with D maybe TRBD1 (5 bases). Germline CDR1 and CDR2: KGHSH and LQKENI. The ends were cut back, 6 bases at V and 5 bases at J, with 19 bases in the middle. The CDR3 runs to 15 residues. The CDR3 coding sequence is TGTGCCAGCTCTCCCAGGCGGGGGGTGGAGACTGAAGCTTTCTTT. Its protein product is CASSPRRGVETEAFF. Full variable domain (remainder filled in from reference TRBV18 and TRBJ1-1): NAGVMQNPRHLVRRRGQEARLRCSPMKGHSHVYWYRQLPEEGLKFMVYLQKENIIDESGMPKERFSAEFPKEGPSILRIQQVVRGDSAAYFCASSPRRGVETEAFFGQGTRLTVV.

The chain has TRBV6-1 and TRBJ2-7, with D maybe TRBD2 (6 bases). The germline V and J ends were trimmed by 6 bases and 0 bases, with 15 bases remaining between them. Per germline, CDR1 MNHNS and CDR2 SASEGT. This CDR3 region has 15 residues. The DNA of the CDR3 is TGTGCCAGCAGACGCGGGGCAACCCACTCCTACGAGCAGTACTTC. Its protein is CASRRGATHSYEQYF.

The V and J genes are TRBV5-8 and TRBJ2-3; maybe TRBD2 (5 bases). CDR1 and CDR2 from the germline V gene are SGHTS and YDEGEE. V lost 4 bases and J lost 0, with 12 bases in between. The CDR3 runs 15 residues. CDR3 in DNA: TGTGCCAGCAGCCCGAGGACGGGAAGCACAGATACGCAGTATTTT. Protein sequence: CASSPRTGSTDTQYF.

V gene TRBV15 combines with J gene TRBJ2-7, with D perhaps given as TRBD1 or TRBD2 (7 bases each). Germline assignment: CDR1 LNHNV and CDR2 YYDKDF (reference sequence). Trimming pared 0 bases from V and 6 bases from J, leaving 12 bases between. The length of the CDR3 is 14 residues. Here the CDR3 DNA reads TGTGCCACCAGCAGAGATGCCAGGGGGGGCGAGCAGTACTTC. Translation gives CATSRDARGGEQYF. Variable domain in full (rest from reference TRBV15 and TRBJ2-7): DAMVIQNPRYQVTQFGKPVTLSCSQTLNHNVMYWYQQKSSQAPKLLFHYYDKDFNNEADTPDNFQSRRPNTSFCFLDIRSPGLGDTAMYLCATSRDARGGEQYFGPGTRLTVT.

V and J are TRBV6-1 and TRBJ1-1, with D possibly matching TRBD1 (5 bases). The V end was cut by 4 bases, the J end by 10 bases, with 19 bases between. CDR3 length equals 14 residues. Germline V gene data show CDR1 as MNHNS and CDR2 as SASEGT. Here the CDR3 DNA reads TGTGCCAGCAGTGCCCCACAACAGGCGGGTCTAGCTTTCTTT. The encoded protein is CASSAPQQAGLAFF.

The rearrangement joins TRBV16 to TRBJ1-5, with TRBD1 identical over 7 bases. After removal of 6 bases from V and 4 bases from J, the junction contained 6 bases not matched to a gene. CDR3 length: 14 residues. The germline V gene encodes CDR1 KGHSY and CDR2 FQNENV. The DNA for the CDR3 is TGTGCCAGCAGTCCGGACAGGCGAAATCAGCCCCAGCATTTT. This sequence encodes CASSPDRRNQPQHF. The full variable domain, in which reference TRBV16 and TRBJ1-5 provide the parts outside the CDR3, is GEEVAQTPKHLVRGEGQKAKLYCAPIKGHSYVFWYQQVLKNEFKFLISFQNENVFDETGMPKERFSAKCLPNSPCSLEIQATKLEDSAVYFCASSPDRRNQPQHFGDGTRLSIL.

J is TRBJ2-1 and V is TRBV5-1, with a weak D call TRBD2 (6 bases). The CDR3 covers 17 residues. V lost 3 bases to trimming and J lost 0 bases, with 16 bases between them. Germline V gene sequence: CDR1 SGHRS, CDR2 YFSETQ. CDR3 residues: CASSSGVAASSYNEQFF. CDR3 nucleotide sequence: TGCGCCAGCAGCTCGGGGGTAGCGGCAAGCTCCTACAATGAGCAGTTCTTC. The whole variable domain, remainder taken from reference TRBV5-1 and TRBJ2-1, is KAGVTQTPRYLIKTRGQQVTLSCSPISGHRSVSWYQQTPGQGLQFLFEYFSETQRNKGNFPGRFSGRQFSNSRSEMNVSTLELGDSALYLCASSSGVAASSYNEQFFGPGTRLTVL.

This rearrangement joins TRBV27 to TRBJ1-5; TRBD1 might be the D (6 bases). V was shortened by 0 bases and J by 6 bases, with 9 bases between the two germline ends. Germline V gives CDR1 MNHEY, CDR2 SMNVEV (reference sequence). The CDR3 is 14 amino acids. CDR3 loop: CASSLSGGGQPQHF. The CDR3 DNA is TGTGCCAGCAGTTTATCGGGGGGCGGTCAGCCCCAGCATTTT.

The CDR3 DNA follows: TGTGCCAGTAGTATCGTCGACGGGGCAGGGACCCTCAATGAGCAGTTCTTC. Encoded protein: CASSIVDGAGTLNEQFF. The chain links TRBV19 to TRBJ2-1, with D tentatively TRBD1 or TRBD2 (5 bases each). This CDR3 is 17 amino acids long. CDR1 is LNHDA and CDR2 is SQIVND in the germline V gene (reference sequence). With 3 bases removed from V and 6 bases from J, the gap between germline ends came to 21 bases.

The V and J genes are TRBV27 and TRBJ2-1; maybe TRBD2 (6 bases). Trimming pared 6 bases from V and 5 bases from J, leaving 14 bases between. The CDR3 covers 14 residues. From germline, CDR1 is MNHEY and CDR2 SMNVEV (reference sequence). CDR3 sequence: CASRAGLFDNEQFF. The CDR3 DNA is TGTGCCAGCAGGGCGGGACTCTTCGACAATGAGCAGTTCTTC.

A single count supports this clone. The CDR3 DNA reads TGTGCCAGTAGTATAGACCGGACAGGAACTCAGCCCCAGCATTTT. It encodes CASSIDRTGTQPQHF. V gene TRBV19 combines with J gene TRBJ1-5, with 7 bases matching TRBD1. V gave up 0 bases and J gave up 6 bases; unmatched junction bases: 5. This CDR3 region has 15 residues. Germline assignment: CDR1 LNHDA and CDR2 SQIVND (reference sequence).

This clone turned up a few times. The V and J genes are TRBV10-3 and TRBJ1-1; no definite D call. V dropped 3 bases and J dropped 9 bases, with 8 bases sitting between them. CDR1 is ENHRY and CDR2 is SYGVKD in the germline V gene. The CDR3 length is 11 residues. CDR3 loop: CAISEEVKAFF. Here the CDR3 DNA reads TGTGCCATCAGTGAAGAGGTTAAAGCTTTCTTT.

The V call is TRBV27, the J call TRBJ1-3, with D perhaps TRBD1 (6 bases). The CDR3 is 15 amino acids. V gave up 5 bases and J gave up 4 bases, with 15 bases separating them. Germline V gene sequence: CDR1 MNHEY, CDR2 SMNVEV (reference sequence). The CDR3 DNA reads as TGTGCCAGCAGTCCCCGGGGGCTTTGGGGAAACACCATATATTTT. Translated, it gives CASSPRGLWGNTIYF.

V usage is TRBV4-3 and J usage is TRBJ2-3, with a weak D call TRBD1 (6 bases). This CDR3 has 14 residues. Germline V gives CDR1 LGHNA, CDR2 YSLEER. V shed 1 base and J shed 4 bases, with 9 bases lying between them. In DNA form, the CDR3 reads TGCGCCAGCAGCCAAGCAGGGGATGCAGATACGCAGTATTTT. Protein: CASSQAGDADTQYF.

The V call is TRBV15, the J call TRBJ2-6, with a tentative D call TRBD1 (5 bases). The V and J ends lost 1 base and 0 bases respectively, with 10 bases between them. The germline gives CDR1 LNHNV, CDR2 YYDKDF (reference sequence). This CDR3 has 17 residues. The CDR3 nucleotides read TGTGCCACCAGCAGAGGACAGATCCACTCTGGGGCCAACGTCCTGACTTTC. Translation gives CATSRGQIHSGANVLTF.

The chain couples TRBV7-2 to TRBJ2-7, with a weak D call TRBD1 (5 bases). The germline V and J ends were trimmed by 1 base and 3 bases, with 16 bases remaining between them. CDR1 is SGHTA and CDR2 is FQGNSA in the germline V gene. CDR3 size: 16 residues. CDR3 amino acids: CASSLVPPGQHYEQYF. The CDR3 DNA follows: TGTGCCAGCAGCTTAGTTCCTCCAGGACAACACTACGAGCAGTACTTC.

This rearrangement joins TRBV5-1 to TRBJ1-1; D may be TRBD1 (5 bases). V dropped 5 bases and J dropped 4 bases, with 15 bases sitting between them. The germline V gene has CDR1 SGHRS and CDR2 YFSETQ. The CDR3 is 14 residues long. The CDR3 loop is CASSPNPGGTEAFF. The CDR3, as DNA: TGCGCCAGCAGTCCGAATCCGGGGGGCACTGAAGCTTTCTTT.

The chain has TRBV5-1 and TRBJ2-3; D is possibly TRBD2 (6 bases). The CDR3 is 16 residues long. The V end lost 1 base, the J end lost 0 bases, and 12 bases lay between the germline ends. The germline V gene encodes CDR1 SGHRS and CDR2 YFSETQ. For the CDR3, the DNA is TGCGCCAGCAGCTTGATCAGCGGGTCGAGCACAGATACGCAGTATTTT. The encoded protein is CASSLISGSSTDTQYF.